This passage covers 11 T cell receptor beta chains from one sample sequenced in a study of shared clonotypes between healthy human individuals. This table comes from immunoSEQ multiplex PCR, and its TCRdb copy is limited to in-frame clones, with some not included. This table has approximately 460,000 clones, roughly three quarters appearing once. Specimen: PBMCs. The source of these receptors is a woman between 40 and 55 years old in good health. Some clones in this sample may be carry-over from other donors' samples.

The chain is built from TRBV7-8 and TRBJ1-1, with D possibly being TRBD1 (6 bases). V lost 2 bases to trimming and J lost 1 base, with 23 bases between them. The CDR3 totals 19 residues. Germline V gives CDR1 SGHVS, CDR2 FQNEAQ. The CDR3 bases are TGTGCCAGCAGCTTAAGGGGCGGGGGCCCGACTGGTACGAACACTGAAGCTTTCTTT. The encoded protein is CASSLRGGGPTGTNTEAFF.

This clone was recorded once. This rearrangement joins TRBV28 to TRBJ2-7; D remains ambiguous. Per the germline V gene, CDR1 is MDHEN and CDR2 is SYDVKM. The CDR3 length is 14 residues. V dropped 5 bases and J dropped 3 bases, with 14 bases sitting between them. The CDR3 reads CASSKPPALYEQYF. CDR3 bases: TGTGCCAGCAGTAAACCACCGGCCCTCTACGAGCAGTACTTC.

By sample fraction, this clone is medium-sized. This sample includes further DNA sequences coding for the same CDR3. CDR3 sequence reads: CAWSVLRGSYEQYF. The CDR3 bases are TGTGCCTGGAGTGTACTCAGGGGCTCCTACGAGCAGTACTTC. The rearrangement links TRBV30 to TRBJ2-7; D may be TRBD1 (6 bases). The CDR3 runs 14 residues. With 0 bases removed from V and 0 bases from J, the gap between germline ends came to 9 bases. Germline V CDR1 and CDR2: GTSNPN, SVGIG (reference sequence).

J is TRBJ2-1 and V is TRBV28, with 10 bases identical to TRBD1. The CDR3 runs 15 residues. The trim removed 6 bases at V and 1 base at J, leaving 3 bases unmatched. Germline CDR1 reads MDHEN; CDR2 reads SYDVKM. CDR3 nucleotides: TGTGCCAGCAGGTTGGGACAGGGGTCCTACAATGAGCAGTTCTTC. It specifies CASRLGQGSYNEQFF.

This clone was seen a handful of times. A much larger clonotype is one base distant, so this may be a read error. This chain uses TRBV7-2 with TRBJ1-1, with D tentatively TRBD1 (5 bases). Germline assignment: CDR1 SGHTA and CDR2 FQGNSA. The CDR3 covers 14 residues. Trimming took off 2 bases at V and 8 bases at J, with 15 bases between the two ends. CDR3 DNA sequence: TGTGCCAGCAGCTTACGATTATCCGGGGCGGAAGCTTTCTTT. Protein sequence: CASSLRLSGAEAFF.

This clone was recorded many times. The CDR3 region has the DNA TGTGCCAGTAAGATTGGAGGTGACTACAATGAGCAGTTCTTC. This codes for CASKIGGDYNEQFF. This rearrangement joins TRBV19 to TRBJ2-1, with D perhaps TRBD2 (5 bases). This CDR3 has 14 residues. Between the trimmed V and J ends, which lost 7 bases and 3 bases, there was a span of 13 bases. Per germline, CDR1 LNHDA and CDR2 SQIVND (reference sequence).

Points on this clone: The sample carries other DNA sequences with the same CDR3. The V and J genes are TRBV7-9 and TRBJ1-1, with D unclear. Germline lookup yields CDR1 SEHNR and CDR2 FQNEAQ (reference sequence). CDR3 size: 15 residues. Trimming shortened V by 0 bases and J by 0 bases, and 8 bases separated the two germline ends. The CDR3 region is CASSLASGVNTEAFF. CDR3 DNA: TGTGCCAGCAGCTTAGCGTCGGGTGTGAACACTGAAGCTTTCTTT.

The chain is built from TRBV10-3 and TRBJ1-1; D may be TRBD1 (5 bases). The V gene lost 4 bases and the J gene lost 6 bases, with 12 bases spanning the gap. The CDR3 contains 13 residues. Germline CDR1 and CDR2: ENHRY and SYGVKD. CDR3 nucleotides: TGTGCCATCAGTGGGGTGGGACGTCCTGAAGCTTTCTTT. Protein: CAISGVGRPEAFF.

The gene calls are TRBV4-3 and TRBJ2-3; D gene ambiguous. Per germline, CDR1 LGHNA and CDR2 YSLEER. Trimming took off 1 base at V and 1 base at J, with 12 bases between the two ends. CDR3 length: 16 residues. In DNA, the CDR3 is TGCGCCAGCAGCCAAGGGCTGGGGATTGGCACAGATACGCAGTATTTT. This sequence encodes CASSQGLGIGTDTQYF.

This clone showed up just once. The rearrangement uses TRBV19 and TRBJ1-4; D unresolved. Per germline, CDR1 LNHDA and CDR2 SQIVND (reference sequence). V shed 4 bases and J shed 8 bases, with 11 bases lying between them. This CDR3 spans 13 amino acids. In nucleotides, the CDR3 is TGTGCCAGTAGTACATACATGGGCGAAAAACTGTTTTTT. Encoded protein: CASSTYMGEKLFF.

The chain recombines TRBV7-8 with TRBJ2-7; 11 bases match TRBD2. There are 17 residues in the CDR3. Germline CDR1 SGHVS, CDR2 FQNEAQ. J lost 2 bases, V lost 5 bases, and 11 bases had no gene match. The CDR3, as DNA: TGTGCCAGCAGCCTAGATCTCTTAGCGGGAGGGACCTACGAGCAGTACTTC. The encoded protein is CASSLDLLAGGTYEQYF.